The T cell receptor beta chain under discussion was sequenced for a study of cytomegalovirus exposure and HLA in healthy donors. The germline V and J ends were trimmed by 2 bases and 5 bases, with 9 bases remaining between them. The germline V gene has CDR1 MNHNY and CDR2 SVGAGI (reference sequence). The CDR3 totals 13 residues. This PCR relied on a set of 60 Vbeta primers and 13 Jbeta primers. The data were produced by immunoSEQ multiplex PCR, yet TCRdb's version contains in-frame clones alone and is incomplete. The table counts approximately 80,000 clones; around 1.1% lies in the top ten. The V call is TRBV6-6, the J call TRBJ1-2; D is possibly TRBD1 (6 bases). This clonotype was sampled from a woman under 40 in good health and CMV-seronegative. Sequenced material: PBMCs. CDR3: CASSYPDRYGYTF. The DNA for the CDR3 is TGTGCCAGCAGTTACCCTGACAGGTATGGCTACACCTTC.